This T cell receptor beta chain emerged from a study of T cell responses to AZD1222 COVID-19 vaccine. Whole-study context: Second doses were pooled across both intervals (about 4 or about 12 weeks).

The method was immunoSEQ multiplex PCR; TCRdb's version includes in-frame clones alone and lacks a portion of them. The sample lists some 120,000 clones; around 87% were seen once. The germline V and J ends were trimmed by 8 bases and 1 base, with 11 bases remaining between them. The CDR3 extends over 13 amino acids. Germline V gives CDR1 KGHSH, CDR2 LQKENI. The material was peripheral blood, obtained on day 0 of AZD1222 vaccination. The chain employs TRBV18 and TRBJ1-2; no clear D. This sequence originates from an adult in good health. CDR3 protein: CASAPQDNYGYTF. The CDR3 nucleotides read TGTGCCAGCGCCCCGCAGGATAACTATGGCTACACCTTC. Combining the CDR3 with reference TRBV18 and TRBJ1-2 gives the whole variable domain NAGVMQNPRHLVRRRGQEARLRCSPMKGHSHVYWYRQLPEEGLKFMVYLQKENIIDESGMPKERFSAEFPKEGPSILRIQQVVRGDSAAYFCASAPQDNYGYTFGSGTRLTVV.